This TCR beta chain was captured by sequencing in a study of blood T cell repertoires in COVID-19. As handled by the study authors: Scientists estimated how many nucleated cells there were by amplifying reference gene primers. Profiled with immunoSEQ multiplex PCR; TCRdb holds only in-frame clones, not every one. The V and J calls and clone size were taken over from that table, and D and trimming were inferred from the DNA. This table has 150,000 to 200,000 clones, 89% appearing once. Those who participated ranged in age from 18 to 89 years and resided in about two dozen US areas. Clinical history as reported by participants underpinned cohort assignment. In Cohort 3, a recovered donor had either two negative PCRs, clearance, or symptom resolution. This CDR3 comprises 15 residues. V lost 5 bases and J lost 0, with 12 bases in between. The germline V gene encodes CDR1 LNHDA and CDR2 SQIVND (reference sequence).

This sequence joins TRBV19 and TRBJ2-3, with D perhaps TRBD1 (6 bases). The source material was PBMCs or T cells enriched from blood (not recorded which). This TCR derives from a woman aged 18-29 years who had recovered from COVID-19. The CDR3 spells CASSEPGASTDTQYF. In nucleotides, the CDR3 is TGTGCCAGTAGTGAACCAGGGGCGAGCACAGATACGCAGTATTTT.